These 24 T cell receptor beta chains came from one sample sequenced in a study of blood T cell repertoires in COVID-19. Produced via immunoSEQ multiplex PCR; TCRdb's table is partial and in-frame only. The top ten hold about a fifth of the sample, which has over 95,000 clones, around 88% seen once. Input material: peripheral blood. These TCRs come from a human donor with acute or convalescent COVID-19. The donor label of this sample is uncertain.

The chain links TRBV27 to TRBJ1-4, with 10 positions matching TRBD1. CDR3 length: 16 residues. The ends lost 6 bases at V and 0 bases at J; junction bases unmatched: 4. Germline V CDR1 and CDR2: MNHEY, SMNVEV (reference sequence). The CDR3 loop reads CASSLGQGATNEKLFF. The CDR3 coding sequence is TGTGCCAGCAGCCTTGGACAGGGGGCAACTAATGAAAAACTGTTTTTT. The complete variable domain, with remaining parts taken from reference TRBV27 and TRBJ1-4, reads EAQVTQNPRYLITVTGKKLTVTCSQNMNHEYMSWYRQDPGLGLRQIYYSMNVEVTDKGDVPEGYKVSRKEKRNFPLILESPSPNQTSLYFCASSLGQGATNEKLFFGSGTQLSVL.

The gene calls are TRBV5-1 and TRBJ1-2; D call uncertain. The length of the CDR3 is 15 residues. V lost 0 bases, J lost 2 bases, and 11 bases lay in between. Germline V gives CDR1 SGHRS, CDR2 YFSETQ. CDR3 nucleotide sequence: TGCGCCAGCAGCTTGGGCGACACTGTAAACTATGGCTACACCTTC. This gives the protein CASSLGDTVNYGYTF.

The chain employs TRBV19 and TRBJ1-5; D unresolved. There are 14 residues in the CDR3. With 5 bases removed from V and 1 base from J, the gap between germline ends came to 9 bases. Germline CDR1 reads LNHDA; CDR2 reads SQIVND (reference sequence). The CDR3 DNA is TGTGCCAGTAGTTTCGGCGGGAGCAATCAGCCCCAGCATTTT. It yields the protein CASSFGGSNQPQHF.

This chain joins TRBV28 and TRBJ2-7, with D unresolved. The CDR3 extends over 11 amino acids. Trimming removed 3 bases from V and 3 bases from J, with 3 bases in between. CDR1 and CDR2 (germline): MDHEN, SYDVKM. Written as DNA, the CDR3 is TGTGCCAGCAGTTTCTTCTACGAGCAGTACTTC. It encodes CASSFFYEQYF.

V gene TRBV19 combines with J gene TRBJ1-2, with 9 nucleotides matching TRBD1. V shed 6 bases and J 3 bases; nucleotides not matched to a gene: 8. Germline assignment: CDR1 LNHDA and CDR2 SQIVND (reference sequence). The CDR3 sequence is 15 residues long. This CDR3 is CASRVQGASDYGYTF. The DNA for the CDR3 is TGTGCCAGTAGAGTACAGGGGGCTTCCGACTATGGCTACACCTTC.

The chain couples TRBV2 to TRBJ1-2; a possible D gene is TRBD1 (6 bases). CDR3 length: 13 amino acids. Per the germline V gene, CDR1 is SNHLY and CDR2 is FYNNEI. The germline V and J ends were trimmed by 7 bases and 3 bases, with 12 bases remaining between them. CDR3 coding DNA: TGTGCCAGCACCTCGGACAGCTACTATGGCTACACCTTC. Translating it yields CASTSDSYYGYTF. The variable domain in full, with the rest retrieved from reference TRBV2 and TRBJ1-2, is EPEVTQTPSHQVTQMGQEVILRCVPISNHLYFYWYRQILGQKVEFLVSFYNNEISEKSEIFDDQFSVERPDGSNFTLKIRSTKLEDSAMYFCASTSDSYYGYTFGSGTRLTVV.

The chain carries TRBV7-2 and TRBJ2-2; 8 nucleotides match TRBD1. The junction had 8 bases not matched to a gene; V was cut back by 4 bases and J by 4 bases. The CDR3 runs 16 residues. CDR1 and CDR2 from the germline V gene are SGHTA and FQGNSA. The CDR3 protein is CASSSRTGMGTGELFF. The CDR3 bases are TGTGCCAGCAGCTCCCGGACAGGGATGGGCACCGGGGAGCTGTTTTTT.

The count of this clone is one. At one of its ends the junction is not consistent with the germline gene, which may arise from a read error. The CDR3 DNA is TGTGCCAGCAGTACCACTAGTAAAGAGACCCAGTACTTC. It is translated as CASSTTSKETQYF. J is TRBJ2-5 and V is TRBV19, with D maybe TRBD2 (5 bases). Per germline, CDR1 LNHDA and CDR2 SQIVND (reference sequence). The CDR3 extends over 13 amino acids.

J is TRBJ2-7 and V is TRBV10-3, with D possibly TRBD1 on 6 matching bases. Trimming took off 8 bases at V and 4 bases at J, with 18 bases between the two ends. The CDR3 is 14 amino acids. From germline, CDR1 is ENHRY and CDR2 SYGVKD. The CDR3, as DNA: TGTGCCATCGGGGCCAAACAGGGCGAATACGAGCAGTACTTC. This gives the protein CAIGAKQGEYEQYF.

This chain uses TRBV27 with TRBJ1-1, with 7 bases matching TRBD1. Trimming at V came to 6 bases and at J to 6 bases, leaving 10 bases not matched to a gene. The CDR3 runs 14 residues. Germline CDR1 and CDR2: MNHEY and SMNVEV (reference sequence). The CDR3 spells CASRLTGVSPEAFF. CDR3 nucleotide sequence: TGTGCCAGCAGATTAACAGGGGTCTCCCCTGAAGCTTTCTTT.

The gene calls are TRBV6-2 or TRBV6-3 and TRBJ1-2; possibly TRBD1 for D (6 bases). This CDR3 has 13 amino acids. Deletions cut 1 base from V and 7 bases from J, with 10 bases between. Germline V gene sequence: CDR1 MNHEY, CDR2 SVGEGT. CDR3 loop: CASSYYRDRGYTF. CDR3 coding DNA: TGTGCCAGCAGTTACTACAGGGACCGTGGCTACACCTTC.

CDR3 bases: TGCACCAGCAGCCAAGAAAGAGCGAACGAGCAGTACTTC. This gives the protein CTSSQERANEQYF. The chain joins TRBV1 to TRBJ2-7; TRBD2, the table's D call, lacks a check against the DNA. TRBV1 is a pseudogene segment. CDR3 size: 13 residues.

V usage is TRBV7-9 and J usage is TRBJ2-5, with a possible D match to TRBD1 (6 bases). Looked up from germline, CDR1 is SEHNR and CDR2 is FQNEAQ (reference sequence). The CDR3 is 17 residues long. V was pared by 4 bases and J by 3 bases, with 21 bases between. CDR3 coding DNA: TGTGCCAGCAGCTCCAATTTCAGGGGAAGAGCAGAAGAGACCCAGTACTTC. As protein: CASSSNFRGRAEETQYF. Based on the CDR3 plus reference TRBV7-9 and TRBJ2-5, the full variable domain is DTGVSQNPRHKITKRGQNVTFRCDPISEHNRLYWYRQTLGQGPEFLTYFQNEAQLEKSRLLSDRFSAERPKGSFSTLEIQRTEQGDSAMYLCASSSNFRGRAEETQYFGPGTRLLVL.

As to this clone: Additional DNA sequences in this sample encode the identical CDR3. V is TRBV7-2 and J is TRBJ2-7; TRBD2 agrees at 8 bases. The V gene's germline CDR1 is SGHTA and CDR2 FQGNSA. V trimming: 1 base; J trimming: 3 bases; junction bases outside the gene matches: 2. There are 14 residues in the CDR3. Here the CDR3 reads CASSLGGGFYEQYF. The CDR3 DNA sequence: TGTGCCAGCAGCTTAGGCGGGGGGTTCTACGAGCAGTACTTC.

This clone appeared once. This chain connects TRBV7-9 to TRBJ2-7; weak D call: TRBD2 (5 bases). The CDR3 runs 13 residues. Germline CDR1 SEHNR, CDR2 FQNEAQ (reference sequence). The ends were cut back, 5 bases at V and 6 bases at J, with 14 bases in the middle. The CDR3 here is CASSPGISSEQYF. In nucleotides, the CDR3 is TGTGCCAGCAGCCCCGGGATCTCTTCCGAGCAGTACTTC.

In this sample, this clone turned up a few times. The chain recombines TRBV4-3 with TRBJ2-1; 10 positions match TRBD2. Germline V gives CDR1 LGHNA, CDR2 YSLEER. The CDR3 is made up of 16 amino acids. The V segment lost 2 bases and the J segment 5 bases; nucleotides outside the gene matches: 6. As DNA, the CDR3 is TGCGCCAGCAGCCAACCTAGCGGGAGTCGGGACAATGAGCAGTTCTTC. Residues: CASSQPSGSRDNEQFF.

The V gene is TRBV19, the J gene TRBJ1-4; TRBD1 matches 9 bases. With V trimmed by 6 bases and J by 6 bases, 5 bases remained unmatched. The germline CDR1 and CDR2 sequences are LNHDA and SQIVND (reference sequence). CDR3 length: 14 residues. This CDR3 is CASSPGQGYEKLFF. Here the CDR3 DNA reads TGTGCCAGTAGCCCGGGACAGGGTTATGAAAAACTGTTTTTT.

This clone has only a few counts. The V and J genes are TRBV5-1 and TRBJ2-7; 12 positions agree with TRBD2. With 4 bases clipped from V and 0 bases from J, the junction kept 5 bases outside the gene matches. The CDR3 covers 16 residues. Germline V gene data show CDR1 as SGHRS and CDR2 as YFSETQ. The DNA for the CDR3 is TGCGCCAGCAGCCCAGGACTAGCGGGGCGCTCCTACGAGCAGTACTTC. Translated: CASSPGLAGRSYEQYF.

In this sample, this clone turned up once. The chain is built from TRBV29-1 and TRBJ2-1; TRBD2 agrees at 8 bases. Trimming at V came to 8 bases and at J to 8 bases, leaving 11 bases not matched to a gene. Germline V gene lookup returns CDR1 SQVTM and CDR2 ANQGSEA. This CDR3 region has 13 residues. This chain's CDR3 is CSHRGGAVDEQFF. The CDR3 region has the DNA TGCAGCCACCGGGGGGGGGCCGTCGATGAGCAGTTCTTC.

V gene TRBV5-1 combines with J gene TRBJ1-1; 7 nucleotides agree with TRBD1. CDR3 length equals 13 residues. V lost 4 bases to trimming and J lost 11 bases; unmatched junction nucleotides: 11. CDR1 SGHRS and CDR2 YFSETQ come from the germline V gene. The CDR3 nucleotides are TGCGCCAGCAGCCCAGACAGGGCAGGAGAGGCTTTCTTT. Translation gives CASSPDRAGEAFF. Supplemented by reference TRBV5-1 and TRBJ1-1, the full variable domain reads KAGVTQTPRYLIKTRGQQVTLSCSPISGHRSVSWYQQTPGQGLQFLFEYFSETQRNKGNFPGRFSGRQFSNSRSEMNVSTLELGDSALYLCASSPDRAGEAFFGQGTRLTVV.

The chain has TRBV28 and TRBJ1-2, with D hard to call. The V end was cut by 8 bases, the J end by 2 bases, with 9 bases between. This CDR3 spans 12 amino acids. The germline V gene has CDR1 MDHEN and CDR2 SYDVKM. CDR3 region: CASGWANYGYTF. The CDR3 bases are TGTGCCAGCGGGTGGGCCAACTATGGCTACACCTTC.

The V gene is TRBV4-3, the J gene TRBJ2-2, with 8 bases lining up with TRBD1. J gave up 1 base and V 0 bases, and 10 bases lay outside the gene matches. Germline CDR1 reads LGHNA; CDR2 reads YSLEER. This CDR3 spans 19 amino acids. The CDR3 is CASSQEDRAPRWNTGELFF. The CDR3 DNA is TGCGCCAGCAGCCAAGAGGACAGGGCACCAAGATGGAACACCGGGGAGCTGTTTTTT.

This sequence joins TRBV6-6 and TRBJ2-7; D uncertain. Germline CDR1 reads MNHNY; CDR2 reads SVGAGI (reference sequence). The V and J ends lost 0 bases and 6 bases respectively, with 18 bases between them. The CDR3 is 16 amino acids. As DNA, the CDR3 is TGTGCCAGCAGTTACTCGATAACTTCTGGGCTCGGCGAGCAGTACTTC. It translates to CASSYSITSGLGEQYF.

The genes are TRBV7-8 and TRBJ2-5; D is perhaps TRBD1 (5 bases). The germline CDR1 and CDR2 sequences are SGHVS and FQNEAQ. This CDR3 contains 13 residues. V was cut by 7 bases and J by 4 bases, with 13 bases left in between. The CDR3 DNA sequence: TGTGCCAGCACCAAGATTACAGGAGAGACCCAGTACTTC. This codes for CASTKITGETQYF.